The 11 T cell receptor beta chains in this list originate from one sample, sequenced in a study of blood T cell repertoires in COVID-19. Clones were read by immunoSEQ multiplex PCR, and TCRdb kept only the in-frame ones, dropping some. The profile shows fewer than 350,000 clones, around 93% of them singletons. Sequencing used PBMCs or T cells enriched from blood (not recorded which). These receptors were obtained from a man aged 40-49 years who had been exposed to COVID-19.

The chain recombines TRBV28 with TRBJ2-7; 10 positions match TRBD2. Germline V gives CDR1 MDHEN, CDR2 SYDVKM. This CDR3 spans 14 amino acids. With V trimmed by 7 bases and J by 4 bases, 7 bases remained unmatched. CDR3 sequence reads: CASTSGLAPYEQYF. CDR3 nucleotides: TGTGCCAGCACATCGGGACTAGCGCCATACGAGCAGTACTTC. Filled out from reference TRBV28 and TRBJ2-7, the complete variable domain reads DVKVTQSSRYLVKRTGEKVFLECVQDMDHENMFWYRQDPGLGLRLIYFSYDVKMKEKGDIPEGYSVSREKKERFSLILESASTNQTSMYLCASTSGLAPYEQYFGPGTRLTVT.

The chain is built from TRBV7-9 and TRBJ2-1, with D unresolved. V shed 4 bases and J shed 9 bases, with 16 bases lying between them. Germline CDR1 reads SEHNR; CDR2 reads FQNEAQ (reference sequence). The CDR3 consists of 14 residues. CDR3 residues: CASSSDERFREQFF. DNA for the CDR3: TGTGCCAGCAGCTCAGACGAGAGGTTTCGTGAGCAGTTCTTC.

V gene TRBV28 combines with J gene TRBJ2-2, with D maybe TRBD1 (6 bases). CDR1 MDHEN and CDR2 SYDVKM come from the germline V gene. CDR3 length equals 13 residues. V lost 5 bases, J lost 5 bases, and 9 bases lay in between. CDR3 residues: CASSTDSTGELFF. CDR3 sequence (DNA): TGTGCCAGCAGTACGGACAGTACCGGGGAGCTGTTTTTT.

The genes are TRBV28 and TRBJ2-1, with TRBD2 identical over 11 bases. V gave up 4 bases and J gave up 6 bases; unmatched junction bases: 8. Per the germline V gene, CDR1 is MDHEN and CDR2 is SYDVKM. The CDR3 covers 16 residues. The CDR3 protein is CASSSGLAVRANEQFF. CDR3 in DNA: TGTGCCAGCAGTTCGGGACTAGCGGTCCGGGCCAATGAGCAGTTCTTC.

The rearrangement joins TRBV7-8 to TRBJ2-7, with a tentative D call TRBD2 (5 bases). This CDR3 region has 14 residues. Looked up from germline, CDR1 is SGHVS and CDR2 is FQNEAQ. V lost 0 bases, J lost 5 bases, and 11 bases lay in between. The CDR3 coding sequence is TGTGCCAGCAGCTTAGCGGGAGCAGTTGACGAGCAGTACTTC. This encodes CASSLAGAVDEQYF.

The V and J genes are TRBV6-5 and TRBJ1-5; weak D call: TRBD1 (5 bases). The CDR3 has 11 residues. V was clipped by 10 bases and J by 7 bases, with 11 bases between them. Germline loops: CDR1 MNHEY, CDR2 SVGAGI. CDR3 amino acids: CATHGGQPQHF. The CDR3 bases are TGTGCCACCCACGGGGGGCAGCCCCAGCATTTT.

The V call is TRBV24-1, the J call TRBJ2-2, with 7 nucleotides matching TRBD1. Germline lookup yields CDR1 KGHDR and CDR2 SFDVKD. V shed 4 bases, J shed 5 bases, and the junction held 6 bases outside the gene matches. The CDR3 length is 15 residues. The CDR3 region has the DNA TGTGCCACCAGTGAGGACAGGCGAGGGACCGGGGAGCTGTTTTTT. Amino acid sequence: CATSEDRRGTGELFF.

This chain links TRBV5-6 with TRBJ1-6, with D possibly being TRBD1 (5 bases). CDR3 length: 15 residues. V gave up 0 bases and J gave up 7 bases, with 11 bases separating them. Germline V lookup: CDR1 SGHDT, CDR2 YYEEEE. CDR3 sequence reads: CASSLVGRGNSPLHF. The CDR3 DNA sequence: TGTGCCAGCAGCTTGGTTGGACGGGGGAATTCACCCCTCCACTTT.

V usage is TRBV11-2 and J usage is TRBJ2-2, with 12 bases lining up with TRBD2. The CDR3 runs to 19 residues. The V segment lost 1 base and the J segment 1 base; nucleotides outside the gene matches: 7. Germline CDR1 reads SGHAT; CDR2 reads FQNNGV. The CDR3 here is CASSLVTSGSWLNTGELFF. CDR3 coding DNA: TGTGCCAGCAGCTTAGTGACTAGCGGGAGCTGGTTGAACACCGGGGAGCTGTTTTTT.

The chain links TRBV24-1 to TRBJ1-2; D is perhaps TRBD1 (6 bases). This CDR3 spans 15 amino acids. V gave up 3 bases and J gave up 8 bases, with 18 bases separating them. Per germline, CDR1 KGHDR and CDR2 SFDVKD. In DNA, the CDR3 is TGTGCCACCAGTGATCCAGGGGCCAGCGGAGGCGGCTACACCTTC. Translating gives CATSDPGASGGGYTF.

V and J are TRBV28 and TRBJ1-3, with no clear D. Germline CDR1 reads MDHEN; CDR2 reads SYDVKM. This CDR3 comprises 12 residues. Trimming took off 3 bases at V and 5 bases at J, with 5 bases between the two ends. The CDR3 here is CASSFYRNTIYF. In DNA, the CDR3 is TGTGCCAGCAGTTTTTACAGAAACACCATATATTTT.